This TCR beta chain was captured by sequencing in a study of cytomegalovirus exposure and HLA in healthy donors. Points from the study as a whole: Highly shared sequence variants in one cluster were likely a sequencing artifact. Certain indistinguishable V segments, among them TRBV6-2 and TRBV6-3, were excluded.

Regarding donors, all were healthy bone marrow donors. The PCR was carried out with 60 Vbeta primers and 13 Jbeta primers. Profiling relied on immunoSEQ multiplex PCR, and the TCRdb table lists in-frame clones only, not all of them. The data hold roughly 180,000 clones, with 75% observed a single time. Note on this clone: Its target is not known.

Germline CDR1 and CDR2: SGDLS and YYNGEE. Trimming removed 2 bases from V and 3 bases from J, with 8 bases in between. This CDR3 has 13 residues. The sequence was obtained from a woman between 40 and 50 years old in good health and CMV-seropositive. V and J are TRBV9 and TRBJ1-2; D is perhaps TRBD1 (5 bases). The material sequenced was PBMCs. CDR3: CASSVQQDYGYTF. DNA for the CDR3: TGTGCCAGCAGCGTTCAACAGGACTATGGCTACACCTTC.